The rows below give T cell receptor beta chains drawn from one sample of a study of response to subunit inactivated influenza vaccine. TCRdb reprocessed the RT-PCR reads via MiXCR and lists one record per CDR3 protein. The repertoire consists of fewer than 800,000 distinct CDR3 sequences, with around 14% occurring once and the leading ten covering 9.5% to 13%. Material: PBMCs from blood, obtained 11 to 12 days after vaccination. The receptor set was obtained from a man in his forties or fifties who received an inactivated influenza vaccine. Each CDR3 is given with its conserved first and last residue. A D gene is named only where the DNA matches it firmly. The size entry is marked missing in some rows and otherwise reads once, few, many or a size class.

d_gene	v_gene	j_gene	abundance	CDR3aa	CDR3nt
TRBD1	TRBV20-1	TRBJ2-5	few	CSARGGQGLETQYF	TGCAGTGCTAGAGGGGGACAGGGTTTAGAGACCCAGTACTTC
-	TRBV9	TRBJ1-6	-	CASSEDSGYNSPLHF	TGTGCCAGCAGCGAGGACAGCGGATATAATTCACCCCTCCACTTT
-	TRBV18	TRBJ2-7	few	CASSPRAGSYEQYF	TGTGCCAGCTCACCACGGGCGGGGTCCTACGAGCAGTACTTC
-	TRBV25-1	TRBJ2-1	-	CASSVEFLDRFF	TGTGCCAGCAGTGTTGAATTCCTAGATCGGTTCTTC
-	TRBV12-3/TRBV12-4	TRBJ1-1	many	CASSAARGRLYTEAFF	TGTGCCAGCAGTGCCGCCAGGGGAAGGTTGTACACTGAAGCTTTCTTT
TRBD2	TRBV19	TRBJ2-1	-	CASSAARTSGYNEQFF	TGTGCCAGTAGCGCCGCCCGGACTAGCGGATACAATGAGCAGTTCTTC
TRBD1	TRBV12-3/TRBV12-4	TRBJ2-1	-	CASTAGTGPLRRFF	TGTGCCAGCACCGCCGGGACAGGGCCCCTCCGACGGTTCTTC
-	TRBV20-1	TRBJ2-1	-	CSVAGSKHNEQFF	TGCAGTGTGGCGGGGTCGAAACACAATGAGCAGTTCTTC
-	TRBV6-5	TRBJ2-3	few	CASSLGPNTQYF	TGTGCCAGCAGCCTGGGTCCTAATACGCAGTATTTT
-	TRBV7-6	TRBJ1-1	many	CASSLVSENTEAFF	TGTGCCAGCAGCTTAGTATCCGAAAACACTGAAGCTTTCTTT
TRBD1	TRBV20-1	TRBJ1-5	-	CSARGTGVRNQPQHF	TGCAGTGCTAGGGGAACAGGGGTTAGAAATCAGCCCCAGCATTTT
TRBD2	TRBV6-2/TRBV6-3	TRBJ2-3	many	CASNLAGSTDTQYF	TGTGCCAGCAACCTAGCGGGGAGCACAGATACGCAGTATTTT
TRBD1	TRBV5-1	TRBJ2-7	-	CASSLGQGAAYEQYF	TGCGCCAGCAGCTTGGGGCAGGGGGCAGCTTACGAGCAGTACTTC
-	TRBV7-9	TRBJ1-4	-	CASSFGTGKGEKLFF	TGTGCCAGCAGTTTTGGGACCGGAAAAGGGGAAAAACTGTTTTTT
-	TRBV3-1	TRBJ2-1	-	CAAATNTDGGEQFF	TGTGCCGCCGCGACGAACACCGACGGCGGTGAGCAGTTCTTC
-	TRBV3-1	TRBJ2-7	-	CASSQVWRSYEQYF	TGTGCCAGCAGCCAAGTTTGGAGGTCCTACGAGCAGTACTTC
-	TRBV7-9	TRBJ2-7	few	CASSLGGGLSDEQYF	TGTGCCAGCAGCCTAGGGGGGGGACTAAGTGACGAGCAGTACTTC
-	TRBV4-2	TRBJ2-1	few	CASSQESNLYNEQFF	TGTGCCAGCAGCCAAGAAAGTAACTTATACAATGAGCAGTTCTTC
TRBD2	TRBV10-3	TRBJ2-1	few	CAIRSDGGSEQFF	TGTGCCATCAGATCCGACGGCGGGAGTGAGCAGTTCTTC
-	TRBV3-1	TRBJ2-5	few	CASSQGRGRLTQYF	TGTGCCAGCAGCCAAGGGCGGGGGCGGCTTACCCAGTACTTC